This TCR beta chain derives from a study of cytomegalovirus exposure and HLA in healthy donors. Details on this clone: The antigen is undetermined.

Study findings and constraints: In a later analysis, V- and J-gene trimming of beta chains associated with a DCLRE1C missense variant, replicated independently.

This CDR3 has 13 amino acids. The V end lost 1 base, the J end lost 7 bases, and 8 bases lay between the germline ends. The germline CDR1 and CDR2 sequences are SGHNT and YENEEA. Researchers ran the PCR with 60 Vbeta and 13 Jbeta primers. Assay used: immunoSEQ multiplex PCR; TCRdb lists only in-frame clones, some missing. Of some 130,000 clones in the sample, roughly three quarters are singletons; the top ten hold 2.2%. Healthy individuals who donated bone marrow served as the donors. At collection, donors were nominally healthy, but unrecorded immune exposures were probable. The chain combines TRBV11-3 with TRBJ2-1; D possibly corresponds to TRBD2 (6 bases). This clonotype was obtained from a man between 25 and 39 years old in good health and CMV-seronegative. The source material was PBMCs. As DNA, the CDR3 is TGTGCCAGCAGCTTAGGGAGGGCGAATGAGCAGTTCTTC. Its translation is CASSLGRANEQFF.